The subject of this entry is one T cell receptor beta chain. The sample originates from a study of glioma-infiltrating T cells after dendritic cell vaccination. V shed 0 bases, J shed 2 bases, and the junction held 3 bases outside the gene matches. Germline V gene lookup returns CDR1 SGHTA and CDR2 FQGNSA. This CDR3 has 16 residues. The method was immunoSEQ multiplex PCR; TCRdb's version includes in-frame clones alone and lacks a portion of them. The sample contains about 64,000 clones, 82% of which appear only once. The sequence derives from a human donor with glioblastoma. This chain uses TRBV7-2 with TRBJ2-1; the match to TRBD2 covers 8 bases. Sequencing was performed on blood, taken before dendritic cell vaccination. The chain's CDR3 is CASSLAWTSPYNEQFF. The CDR3 nucleotides are TGTGCCAGCAGCTTAGCGTGGACTAGCCCCTACAATGAGCAGTTCTTC.